The clone carrying this T cell receptor beta chain has just a few counts. Its antigen remains unknown. These data come from a study of blood T cells in healthy people across ages. General observations from the study: Per million T cells, TCR beta diversity dropped about linearly as age rose. It was held that the diversity estimates obtained from one million T cells were underestimates.

A sample-barcoded 5' primer and a J-beta primer mix were used in a second PCR of roughly 7 to 11 cycles. TCRdb itself ran the 5' RACE reads through MiXCR, one entry per CDR3 protein. The table records roughly 2 million distinct CDR3 sequences, just under 50% of them present only once. CDR3 size: 12 residues. Trimming took off 6 bases at V and 5 bases at J, with 10 bases between the two ends. Germline V gene data show CDR1 as ENHRY and CDR2 as SYGVKD. The rearrangement joins TRBV10-3 to TRBJ2-5; maybe TRBD1 (5 bases). The sequence was obtained from a woman in her 40s in good health. The specimen sequenced was blood. The CDR3 bases are TGTGCCATCAGCTCAGGGTCGGAGACCCAGTACTTC. Its translation: CAISSGSETQYF.